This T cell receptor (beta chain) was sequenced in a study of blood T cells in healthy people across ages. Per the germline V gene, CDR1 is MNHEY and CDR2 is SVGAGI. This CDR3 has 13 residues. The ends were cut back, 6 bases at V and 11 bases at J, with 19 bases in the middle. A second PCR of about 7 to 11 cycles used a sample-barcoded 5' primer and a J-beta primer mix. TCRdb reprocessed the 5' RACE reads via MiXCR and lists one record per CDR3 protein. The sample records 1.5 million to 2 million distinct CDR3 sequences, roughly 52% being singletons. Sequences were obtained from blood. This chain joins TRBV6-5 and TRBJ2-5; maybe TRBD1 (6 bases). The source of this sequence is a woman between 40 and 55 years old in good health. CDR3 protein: CASRKTGIDEQYF. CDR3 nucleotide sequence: TGTGCCAGCAGAAAGACAGGAATTGATGAGCAGTACTTC.